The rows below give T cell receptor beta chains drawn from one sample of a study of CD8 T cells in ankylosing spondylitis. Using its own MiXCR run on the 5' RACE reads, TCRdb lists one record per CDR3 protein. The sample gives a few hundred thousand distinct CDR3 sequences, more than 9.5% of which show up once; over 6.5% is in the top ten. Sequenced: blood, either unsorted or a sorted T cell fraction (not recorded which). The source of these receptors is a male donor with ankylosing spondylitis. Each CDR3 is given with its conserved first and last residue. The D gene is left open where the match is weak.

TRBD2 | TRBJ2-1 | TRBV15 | CATSRKTSGYNEQFF
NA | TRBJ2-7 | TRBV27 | CASSLSGLPYEQYF
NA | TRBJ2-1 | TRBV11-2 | CASSLSWSVTTSSRVVNEQFF
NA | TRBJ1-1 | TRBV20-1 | CSARRGGMNTEAFF
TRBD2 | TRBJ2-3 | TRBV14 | CASSLGSGRATDTQYF
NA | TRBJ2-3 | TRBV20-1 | CSAPDPFITTDTQYF
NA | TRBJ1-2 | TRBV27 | CASSEFVGYGYTF
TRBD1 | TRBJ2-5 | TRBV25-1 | CASSEATGAGETQYF
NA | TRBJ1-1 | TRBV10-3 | CAISPGGVWTEAFF
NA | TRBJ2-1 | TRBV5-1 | CASSLAGTAREQFF
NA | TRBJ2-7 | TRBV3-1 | CASSKGVSYEQYF
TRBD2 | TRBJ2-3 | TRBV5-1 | CASSLGSGSNTQYF
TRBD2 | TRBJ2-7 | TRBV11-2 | CASSPRGVAQVEQYF
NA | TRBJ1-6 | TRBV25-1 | CASSALSGTDASSYNSPLHF
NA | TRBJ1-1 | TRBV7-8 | CASSVPGNTEAFF
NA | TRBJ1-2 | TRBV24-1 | CATSDSGPERYGYTF
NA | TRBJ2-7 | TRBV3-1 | CASSRVGSGAYEQYF
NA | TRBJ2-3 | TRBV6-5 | CASSSHHGDIYTQYF
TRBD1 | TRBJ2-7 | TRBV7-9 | CASSLTGNPYEQYF
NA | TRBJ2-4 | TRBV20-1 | CSAGCGDDGKNIQYF
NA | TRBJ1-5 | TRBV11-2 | CASSSFGGLDQPQHF
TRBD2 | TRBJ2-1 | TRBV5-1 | CASSLQLAGGVLDEQFF
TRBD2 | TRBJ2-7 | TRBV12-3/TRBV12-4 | CASREGGGRANEQYF
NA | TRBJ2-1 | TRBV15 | CATSRGGGTVYNEQFF
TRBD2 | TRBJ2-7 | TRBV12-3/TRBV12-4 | CASSHGTSGRPSYEQYF